The sequence of this TCR beta chain was determined in a study of shared clonotypes between healthy human individuals. Broader study findings: A few donors had 5% to 6% of their naive CD4 clonotypes in common. What limited the represented genetic and exposure-history diversity was the small number of donors.

This CDR3 is built from 11 residues. In germline, CDR1 is MDHEN, CDR2 SYDVKM. V shed 5 bases and J shed 3 bases, with 5 bases lying between them. Note on this clone: The target antigen is unknown. The sample contains more than one DNA sequence encoding this CDR3.

Deep-level running was used for the assay. Measured with immunoSEQ multiplex PCR; TCRdb has only the in-frame clones, and not every one. Here the sample spans approximately 320,000 clones, roughly 87% being singletons. The source is a man younger than 35 in good health. What was sequenced was memory CD8+ T cells sorted from blood. Subset reported: CD45RO+ cells pooled with CCR7-negative TemRA cells. The chain joins TRBV28 to TRBJ2-7; no firm D call. DNA of the CDR3: TGTGCCAGCAGTCTGGGCTACGAGCAGTACTTC. As protein: CASSLGYEQYF. Full variable domain (rest looked up from reference TRBV28 and TRBJ2-7): DVKVTQSSRYLVKRTGEKVFLECVQDMDHENMFWYRQDPGLGLRLIYFSYDVKMKEKGDIPEGYSVSREKKERFSLILESASTNQTSMYLCASSLGYEQYFGPGTRLTVT.